This TCR beta chain was recovered during a study of blood T cell repertoires in COVID-19. Profiled with immunoSEQ multiplex PCR; TCRdb holds only in-frame clones, not every one. The data show some 97,000 clones, about 82% seen once. Germline CDR1 is SGHNT and CDR2 is YYREEE (reference sequence). This CDR3 is 16 amino acids long. V trimming: 4 bases; J trimming: 7 bases; junction bases outside the gene matches: 11. This chain uses TRBV5-4 with TRBJ2-1, with 10 bases that match TRBD2. The sequenced material came from peripheral blood. The clonotype originates from a man between 50 and 59 years old with active or convalescent COVID-19. The CDR3 loop reads CASSRTGTSVRNEQFF. CDR3 nucleotides: TGTGCCAGCAGCAGAACCGGGACTAGCGTAAGGAATGAGCAGTTCTTC.